This TCR beta chain was observed in a study of blood T cell repertoires in COVID-19. Overall study context: The analysed material was cDNA or gDNA that came from T cells, B-cell-depleted T cells, or PBMCs.

Assay used: immunoSEQ multiplex PCR; TCRdb lists only in-frame clones, some missing. Of a few hundred thousand clones listed, around 85% are singletons. V was shortened by 4 bases and J by 4 bases, with 10 bases between the two germline ends. The CDR3 consists of 14 residues. Per germline, CDR1 ENHRY and CDR2 SYGVKD. This TCR was sampled from a woman aged 50 to 60 who had recovered from COVID-19. The chain has TRBV10-3 and TRBJ2-2; tentatively, D is TRBD2 (5 bases). Sequenced sample: PBMCs or T cells enriched from blood (not recorded which). The CDR3 sequence: CAISADGLTGELFF. The CDR3 region has the DNA TGTGCCATCAGTGCGGACGGACTCACCGGGGAGCTGTTTTTT.